The text below deals with one TCR beta chain. The antigen is undetermined. Its ends do not fully match the called genes, so a read error is possible. The isolated RNA, all of it, was reverse transcribed, so expressed TCRB transcripts were what got sequenced. Sequencing was performed with immunoSEQ multiplex PCR; in TCRdb, only in-frame clones are kept and a portion is missing. The data contain roughly 150,000 clones, under 9.5% of them seen just once; the ten biggest clones take up 0.5%. This sample was taken from a study of beta chain features in type 1 diabetes. Overall study findings and caveats: Shortening of TCRB CDR3s, moderate but significant, appeared in all four CD4+ subsets of Type 1 diabetes patients. Sequencing used cDNA, and cells with high TCR expression could therefore be over-represented.

Germline CDR1 SGHDT, CDR2 YYEEEE. This CDR3 comprises 13 residues. The gene calls are TRBV5-6 and TRBJ2-1, with TRBD1 as a possible D gene (6 bases). This clonotype was obtained from a man aged 18 to 35 with type 1 diabetes. Material: central memory CD4+ T cells from blood. The DNA of the CDR3 is TGTGTCAGCAGCCGTAGACAGGCCAATGAGCAGTTCTTC. This gives the protein CVSSRRQANEQFF.